Below are 22 T cell receptor beta chains sequenced from a single sample in a study of identical twins. TCRdb reprocessed the 5' RACE reads via MiXCR and lists one record per CDR3 protein. The sample carries about 720,000 distinct CDR3 sequences, over 15% recorded once. These data were also filed under a second study, of T cells expressing NK-cell markers.

What was sequenced was PBMCs. The receptors shown here come from a woman under 30 in good health.

This clonotype has a handful of counts. The rearrangement uses TRBV20-1 and TRBJ2-5, with TRBD1 matching 7 bases. V lost 4 bases, J lost 3 bases, and 14 bases stayed unmatched. The CDR3 runs 16 residues. Looked up from germline, CDR1 is DFQATT and CDR2 is SNEGSKA (reference sequence). The CDR3 nucleotides are TGCAGTGCTACCAAAGCACCGGGACAGTACAAAGAGACCCAGTACTTC. Its protein is CSATKAPGQYKETQYF.

In its sample, this clonotype was seen once. The chain uses TRBV5-4 and TRBJ2-3, with TRBD2 matching 7 bases. The CDR3 totals 14 residues. V lost 0 bases to trimming and J lost 5 bases; unmatched junction nucleotides: 3. Looked up from germline, CDR1 is SGHNT and CDR2 is YYREEE (reference sequence). CDR3 coding DNA: TGTGCCAGCAGCTTGGGCGGGACTATAGATACGCAGTATTTT. It specifies CASSLGGTIDTQYF. Based on the CDR3 plus reference TRBV5-4 and TRBJ2-3, the full variable domain is ETGVTQSPTHLIKTRGQQVTLRCSSQSGHNTVSWYQQALGQGPQFIFQYYREEENGRGNFPPRFSGLQFPNYSSELNVNALELDDSALYLCASSLGGTIDTQYFGPGTRLTVL.

V and J are TRBV3-1 and TRBJ1-2; 10 bases agree with TRBD1. The V segment lost 1 base and the J segment 6 bases; nucleotides outside the gene matches: 2. This CDR3 contains 14 residues. The germline CDR1 and CDR2 sequences are LGHDT and YNNKEL (reference sequence). The CDR3 region has the DNA TGTGCCAGCAGCCAAGCTGGGACAGGGGATGGCTACACCTTC. It yields the protein CASSQAGTGDGYTF.

The genes are TRBV6-1 and TRBJ2-5; TRBD2 matches 12 bases. V dropped 4 bases and J dropped 5; count of bases not matched to a gene: 2. The CDR3 covers 14 residues. Germline-derived CDR1 and CDR2 are MNHNS and SASEGT. The CDR3 DNA reads as TGTGCCAGCAGTGCCCTAGCGGGAGGGGAGACCCAGTACTTC. Its protein is CASSALAGGETQYF.

A few counts support this clonotype. V gene TRBV12-3 or TRBV12-4 combines with J gene TRBJ1-1; D is perhaps TRBD1 (5 bases). V was pared by 6 bases and J by 6 bases, with 11 bases between. The length of the CDR3 is 12 residues. In DNA form, the CDR3 reads TGTGCCAGCAGGCGTGGGGGTGCTGAAGCTTTCTTT. Amino acid sequence: CASRRGGAEAFF.

The V and J genes are TRBV5-1 and TRBJ1-4; a weak D match, TRBD1 (6 bases). V was cut by 2 bases and J by 8 bases, with 13 bases left in between. Germline loops: CDR1 SGHRS, CDR2 YFSETQ. CDR3 length: 14 residues. The CDR3, as DNA: TGCGCCAGCAGCTTCTGGGGGCGCGAGGAAAAACTGTTTTTT. It codes for CASSFWGREEKLFF.

The gene calls are TRBV20-1 and TRBJ2-7; the match to TRBD2 covers 10 bases. V dropped 0 bases and J dropped 3; count of bases not matched to a gene: 8. CDR3 length: 16 amino acids. Germline CDR1 DFQATT, CDR2 SNEGSKA (reference sequence). In nucleotides, the CDR3 is TGCAGTGCTAGAGATCAGGGACCTAGCGGGGGCTACGAGCAGTACTTC. As protein: CSARDQGPSGGYEQYF.

The chain employs TRBV6-5 and TRBJ2-7; 9 positions match TRBD1. The CDR3 is made up of 15 amino acids. CDR1 and CDR2 from the germline V gene are MNHEY and SVGAGI. Trimming at V came to 2 bases and at J to 2 bases, leaving 4 bases not matched to a gene. The CDR3 spells CASSYAGTGTYEQYF. The CDR3 DNA is TGTGCCAGCAGTTACGCCGGGACAGGGACCTACGAGCAGTACTTC.

Here the CDR3 reads CASSYTPDTQYF. DNA of the CDR3: TGTGCCAGCAGTTACACTCCGGATACGCAGTATTTT. The rearrangement links TRBV27 to TRBJ2-3; D is ambiguous. Germline CDR1 and CDR2: MNHEY and SMNVEV (reference sequence). This CDR3 has 12 amino acids. The V gene lost 4 bases and the J gene lost 6 bases, with 8 bases spanning the gap.

This chain uses TRBV20-1 with TRBJ2-2, with 13 bases identical to TRBD2. This CDR3 region has 16 residues. The germline gives CDR1 DFQATT, CDR2 SNEGSKA (reference sequence). Trimming at V came to 3 bases and at J to 4 bases, leaving 5 bases not matched to a gene. The CDR3 DNA sequence: TGCAGTGCTAGTCTACTAGCGGGAGGGCCCACCGGGGAGCTGTTTTTT. Its protein is CSASLLAGGPTGELFF.

The table lists this clonotype with many counts. The chain links TRBV7-9 to TRBJ2-1, with TRBD2 matching over 7 bases. V dropped 4 bases and J dropped 10; count of bases not matched to a gene: 4. The CDR3 totals 12 residues. The germline gives CDR1 SEHNR, CDR2 FQNEAQ (reference sequence). CDR3 in amino acids: CASSSRAGEQFF. In DNA form, the CDR3 reads TGTGCCAGCAGCTCGCGAGCGGGGGAGCAGTTCTTC.

This clonotype was found a few times. V usage is TRBV21-1 and J usage is TRBJ2-3; whether TRBD1, the table's D call, matches the DNA was not checked. TRBV21-1 is labeled a pseudogene. This CDR3 is built from 16 residues. CDR3 residues: CASSKVCGARAGTQYF. The CDR3 DNA follows: TGTGCCAGCAGCAAAGTTTGCGGGGCGCGGGCAGGCACGCAGTATTTT.

This clonotype was observed a few times. The rearrangement joins TRBV20-1 to TRBJ2-3; 8 bases agree with TRBD2. The CDR3 contains 14 residues. Germline CDR1 reads DFQATT; CDR2 reads SNEGSKA (reference sequence). V was clipped by 2 bases and J by 4 bases; unmatched bases: 5. The CDR3 reads CSARRTSPADTQYF. The CDR3 DNA follows: TGCAGTGCTAGAAGGACTAGCCCCGCAGATACGCAGTATTTT.

The rearrangement uses TRBV20-1 and TRBJ2-7; TRBD1 aligns across 7 bases. V trimming: 1 base; J trimming: 3 bases; junction bases outside the gene matches: 3. The CDR3 extends over 13 amino acids. The V gene's germline CDR1 is DFQATT and CDR2 SNEGSKA (reference sequence). As DNA, the CDR3 is TGCAGTGCTAGAGGGGGACAGTTCTACGAGCAGTACTTC. Encoded protein: CSARGGQFYEQYF.

This clonotype was counted between two and nine times. The gene calls are TRBV20-1 and TRBJ2-7; D is perhaps TRBD1 or TRBD2 (5 bases each). Between the trimmed V and J ends, which lost 4 bases and 3 bases, there was a span of 19 bases. CDR3 size: 15 residues. Germline V gene data show CDR1 as DFQATT and CDR2 as SNEGSKA (reference sequence). The CDR3 sequence is CSANLGVATDYEQYF. In DNA form, the CDR3 reads TGCAGTGCTAACCTGGGGGTAGCGACGGACTACGAGCAGTACTTC.

This clonotype was seen a handful of times. The chain carries TRBV7-7 and TRBJ2-2; either TRBD1 or TRBD2 may supply D (6 bases each). Germline V CDR1 and CDR2: SSHAT, FNYEAQ (reference sequence). The V and J ends lost 8 bases and 4 bases respectively, with 20 bases between them. CDR3 length: 16 residues. The CDR3 bases are TGTGCCAGCTCGACGGCCGGGGGCCCCGGCACCGGGGAGCTGTTTTTT. It is translated as CASSTAGGPGTGELFF.

CDR3 sequence: CASSASGTVSYEQYF. The CDR3 coding sequence is TGTGCCAGCTCAGCCTCCGGGACAGTTTCCTACGAGCAGTACTTC. The chain recombines TRBV18 with TRBJ2-7; TRBD1 agrees at 7 bases. V dropped 5 bases and J dropped 1; count of bases not matched to a gene: 8. CDR3 size: 15 residues. Per germline, CDR1 KGHSH and CDR2 LQKENI.

V usage is TRBV4-3 and J usage is TRBJ2-6, with no clear D. CDR3 size: 15 residues. V lost 5 bases and J lost 0, with 8 bases in between. The germline CDR1 and CDR2 sequences are LGHNA and YSLEER. The chain's CDR3 is CASSKAPSGANVLTF. DNA of the CDR3: TGCGCCAGCAGCAAAGCTCCCTCTGGGGCCAACGTCCTGACTTTC.

The sample holds many counts of this clonotype. The chain carries TRBV15 and TRBJ2-3; tentative D call: TRBD2 (5 bases). Germline lookup yields CDR1 LNHNV and CDR2 YYDKDF (reference sequence). CDR3 size: 14 residues. Trimming took 5 bases from V and 0 from J, leaving 9 bases between them. The CDR3 loop is CATSGRDSTDTQYF. Written as DNA, the CDR3 is TGTGCCACCAGCGGCCGGGATAGCACAGATACGCAGTATTTT.

This clonotype was seen a few times. V is TRBV20-1 and J is TRBJ1-1; D not certain. Trimming removed 1 base from V and 7 bases from J, with 10 bases in between. The CDR3 runs to 12 residues. The germline V gene encodes CDR1 DFQATT and CDR2 SNEGSKA (reference sequence). As DNA, the CDR3 is TGCAGTGCTAGAGTCCGGGAGAATGAAGCTTTCTTT. Translated, it gives CSARVRENEAFF.

This chain links TRBV11-2 with TRBJ2-3; 8 positions agree with TRBD2. The CDR3 is 16 residues long. The ends lost 5 bases at V and 4 bases at J; junction bases unmatched: 11. CDR1 and CDR2 (germline): SGHAT, FQNNGV. CDR3 protein: CASSPVGAGAADTQYF. In DNA, the CDR3 is TGTGCCAGCAGCCCGGTGGGAGCGGGAGCCGCAGATACGCAGTATTTT. Looking up the rest from reference TRBV11-2 and TRBJ2-3 gives the full variable domain: EAGVAQSPRYKIIEKRQSVAFWCNPISGHATLYWYQQILGQGPKLLIQFQNNGVVDDSQLPKDRFSAERLKGVDSTLKIQPAKLEDSAVYLCASSPVGAGAADTQYFGPGTRLTVL.

This clonotype was picked up a small number of times. J is TRBJ2-1 and V is TRBV10-3, with 8 bases aligning to TRBD2. Germline V lookup: CDR1 ENHRY, CDR2 SYGVKD. V lost 3 bases, J lost 7 bases, and 14 bases stayed unmatched. The CDR3 runs 17 residues. The CDR3 loop reads CAISEKPGSGRGNEQFF. CDR3 coding DNA: TGTGCCATCAGTGAAAAACCCGGGAGCGGGAGAGGGAATGAGCAGTTCTTC.